The clone carrying this T cell receptor beta chain came up a few times. This sample is part of a study of cytomegalovirus exposure and HLA in healthy donors. Use of 60 Vbeta and 13 Jbeta primers characterized the PCR. Here immunoSEQ multiplex PCR was the method, and the copy in TCRdb shows in-frame clones only, minus some. The sample records 100,000 to 150,000 clones, 70% to 80% being singletons. Sequencing input: PBMCs. The sequence was obtained from a woman aged 55-69 years in good health and CMV-seropositive.

The CDR3 region is CASSPGTGGDYGYTF. For the CDR3, the DNA is TGTGCCAGCTCACCAGGGACAGGGGGCGACTATGGCTACACCTTC. The chain carries TRBV18 and TRBJ1-2, with TRBD1 identical over 12 bases. Trimming took 2 bases from V and 3 from J; bases not matched to a gene: 1. Per germline, CDR1 KGHSH and CDR2 LQKENI. This CDR3 spans 15 amino acids.